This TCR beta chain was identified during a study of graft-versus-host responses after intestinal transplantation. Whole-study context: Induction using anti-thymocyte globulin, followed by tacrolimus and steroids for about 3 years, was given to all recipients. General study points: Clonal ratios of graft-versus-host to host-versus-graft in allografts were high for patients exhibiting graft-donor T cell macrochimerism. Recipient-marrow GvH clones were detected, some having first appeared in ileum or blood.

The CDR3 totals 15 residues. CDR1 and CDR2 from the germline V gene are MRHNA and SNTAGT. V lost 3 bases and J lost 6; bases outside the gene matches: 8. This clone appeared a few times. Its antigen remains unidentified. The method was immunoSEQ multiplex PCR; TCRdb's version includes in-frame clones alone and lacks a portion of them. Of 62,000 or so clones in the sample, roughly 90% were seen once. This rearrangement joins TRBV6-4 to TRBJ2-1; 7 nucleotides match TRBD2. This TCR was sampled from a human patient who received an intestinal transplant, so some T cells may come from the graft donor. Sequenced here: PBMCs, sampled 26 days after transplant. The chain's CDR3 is CASSEVAGGANEQFF. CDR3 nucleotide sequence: TGTGCCAGCAGTGAGGTAGCGGGCGGCGCCAATGAGCAGTTCTTC.